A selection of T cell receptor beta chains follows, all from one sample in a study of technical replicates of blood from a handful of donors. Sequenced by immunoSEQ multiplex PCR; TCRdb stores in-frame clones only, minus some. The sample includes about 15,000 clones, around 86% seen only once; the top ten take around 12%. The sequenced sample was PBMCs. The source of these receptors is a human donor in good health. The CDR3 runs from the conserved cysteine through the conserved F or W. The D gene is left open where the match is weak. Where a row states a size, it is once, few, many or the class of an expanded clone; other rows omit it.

cdr3_aa: CASSLSDRGGDEQFF
cdr3_nt: TGTGCCAGCAGTTTATCGGACAGGGGTGGGGATGAGCAGTTCTTC
clone_size: once
v_call: TRBV27
cdr3_length: 15
d_call: TRBD1
j_call: TRBJ2-1

cdr3_aa: CASSLRGRRDEQYF
cdr3_nt: TGTGCCAGCAGCTTACGGGGGAGGCGGGACGAGCAGTACTTC
clone_size: .
v_call: TRBV7-2
cdr3_length: 14
d_call: .
j_call: TRBJ2-7

cdr3_aa: CATAPGLAFPTEAFF
cdr3_nt: TGTGCCACCGCTCCGGGGTTGGCGTTTCCCACTGAAGCTTTCTTT
clone_size: .
v_call: TRBV6-5
cdr3_length: 15
d_call: .
j_call: TRBJ1-1

cdr3_aa: CASSLRQGNTGELFF
cdr3_nt: TGTGCCAGCAGTCTGCGCCAGGGGAACACCGGGGAGCTGTTTTTT
clone_size: .
v_call: TRBV6-6
cdr3_length: 15
d_call: .
j_call: TRBJ2-2

cdr3_aa: CASSQGQGYGYTF
cdr3_nt: TGTGCCAGCAGCCAAGGACAGGGGTATGGCTACACCTTC
clone_size: .
v_call: TRBV14
cdr3_length: 13
d_call: TRBD1
j_call: TRBJ1-2

cdr3_aa: CSARTSNGYTF
cdr3_nt: TGCAGTGCTAGAACTTCAAATGGCTACACCTTC
clone_size: .
v_call: TRBV20-1
cdr3_length: 11
d_call: .
j_call: TRBJ1-2

cdr3_aa: CASSLSSDYEQYF
cdr3_nt: TGTGCCAGCAGTTTATCGTCAGATTACGAGCAGTACTTC
clone_size: .
v_call: TRBV28
cdr3_length: 13
d_call: .
j_call: TRBJ2-7

cdr3_aa: CASRSPEQGFGFSYEQYF
cdr3_nt: TGTGCCAGCAGATCCCCAGAACAGGGTTTTGGGTTTAGCTACGAGCAGTACTTC
clone_size: .
v_call: TRBV2
cdr3_length: 18
d_call: .
j_call: TRBJ2-7

cdr3_aa: CASSLAGTSGMGHEQYF
cdr3_nt: TGTGCCAGCAGCTTGGCAGGGACTAGCGGGATGGGGCACGAGCAGTACTTC
clone_size: .
v_call: TRBV7-6
cdr3_length: 17
d_call: TRBD2
j_call: TRBJ2-7

cdr3_aa: CASSLRAGTQYF
cdr3_nt: TGTGCCAGCAGCCTCAGGGCAGGTACGCAGTATTTT
clone_size: .
v_call: TRBV7-3
cdr3_length: 12
d_call: .
j_call: TRBJ2-3

cdr3_aa: CASSEGAYGYTF
cdr3_nt: TGTGCCAGCAGTGAAGGGGCCTATGGCTACACCTTC
clone_size: .
v_call: TRBV2
cdr3_length: 12
d_call: .
j_call: TRBJ1-2

cdr3_aa: CASSFLGTSQGNEQFF
cdr3_nt: TGTGCCAGCAGTTTCTTGGGTACTTCACAGGGGAATGAGCAGTTCTTC
clone_size: .
v_call: TRBV28
cdr3_length: 16
d_call: TRBD1
j_call: TRBJ2-1

cdr3_aa: CASSLTGDNSYEQYF
cdr3_nt: TGTGCCAGCAGTCTAACAGGAGATAACTCCTACGAGCAGTACTTC
clone_size: .
v_call: TRBV28
cdr3_length: 15
d_call: .
j_call: TRBJ2-7

cdr3_aa: CASRDSYNQPQHF
cdr3_nt: TGTGCCTCCCGGGACAGCTACAATCAGCCCCAGCATTTT
clone_size: .
v_call: TRBV6-5
cdr3_length: 13
d_call: TRBD1
j_call: TRBJ1-5

cdr3_aa: CASSESTLGVIQPQHF
cdr3_nt: TGTGCCAGCAGTGAATCCACCCTAGGGGTAATTCAGCCCCAGCATTTT
clone_size: .
v_call: TRBV6-1
cdr3_length: 16
d_call: .
j_call: TRBJ1-5